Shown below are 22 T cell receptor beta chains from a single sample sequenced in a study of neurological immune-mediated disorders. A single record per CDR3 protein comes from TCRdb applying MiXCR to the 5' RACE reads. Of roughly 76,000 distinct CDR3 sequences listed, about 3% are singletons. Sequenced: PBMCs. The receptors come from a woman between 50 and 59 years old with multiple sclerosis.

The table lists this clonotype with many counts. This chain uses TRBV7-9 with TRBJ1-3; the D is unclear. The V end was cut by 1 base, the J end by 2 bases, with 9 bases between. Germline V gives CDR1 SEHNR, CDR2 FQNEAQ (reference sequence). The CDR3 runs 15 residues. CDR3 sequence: CASSLEGGPGNTIYF. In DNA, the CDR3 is TGTGCCAGCAGCTTAGAGGGCGGACCTGGAAACACCATATATTTT. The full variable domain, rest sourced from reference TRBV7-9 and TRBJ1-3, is DTGVSQNPRHKITKRGQNVTFRCDPISEHNRLYWYRQTLGQGPEFLTYFQNEAQLEKSRLLSDRFSAERPKGSFSTLEIQRTEQGDSAMYLCASSLEGGPGNTIYFGEGSWLTVV.

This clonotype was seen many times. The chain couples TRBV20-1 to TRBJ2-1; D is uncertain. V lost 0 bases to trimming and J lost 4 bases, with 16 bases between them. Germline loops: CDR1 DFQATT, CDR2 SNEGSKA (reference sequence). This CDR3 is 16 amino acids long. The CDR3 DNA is TGCAGTGCTAGAGATATGTCAGAAGACCTTTACAATGAGCAGTTCTTC. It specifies CSARDMSEDLYNEQFF.

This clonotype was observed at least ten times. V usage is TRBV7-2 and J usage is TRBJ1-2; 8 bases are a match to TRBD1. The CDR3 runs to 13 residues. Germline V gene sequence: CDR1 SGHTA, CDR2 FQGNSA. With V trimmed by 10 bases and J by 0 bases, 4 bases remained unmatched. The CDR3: CANGQGANYGYTF. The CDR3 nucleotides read TGTGCCAACGGACAGGGCGCTAACTATGGCTACACCTTC. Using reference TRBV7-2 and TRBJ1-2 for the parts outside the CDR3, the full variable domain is GAGVSQSPSNKVTEKGKDVELRCDPISGHTALYWYRQSLGQGLEFLIYFQGNSAPDKSGLPSDRFSAERTGGSVSTLTIQRTQQEDSAVYLCANGQGANYGYTFGSGTRLTVV.

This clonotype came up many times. The CDR3 bases are TGTGCCATCAGTGCCACCGGGACTAGCGGGAGATACGAGCAGTACTTC. It encodes CAISATGTSGRYEQYF. V and J are TRBV10-3 and TRBJ2-7; TRBD2 agrees at 14 bases. After removal of 4 bases from V and 4 bases from J, the junction contained 6 bases not matched to a gene. The CDR3 loop spans 16 amino acids. Germline CDR1 reads ENHRY; CDR2 reads SYGVKD.

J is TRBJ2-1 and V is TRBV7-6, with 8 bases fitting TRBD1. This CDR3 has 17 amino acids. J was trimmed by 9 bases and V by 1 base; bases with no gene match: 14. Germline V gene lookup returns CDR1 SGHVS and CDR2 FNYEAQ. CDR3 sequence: CASSLDVPRGLFSEQFF. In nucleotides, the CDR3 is TGTGCCAGCAGCTTAGATGTCCCCAGGGGGCTATTCAGTGAGCAGTTCTTC.

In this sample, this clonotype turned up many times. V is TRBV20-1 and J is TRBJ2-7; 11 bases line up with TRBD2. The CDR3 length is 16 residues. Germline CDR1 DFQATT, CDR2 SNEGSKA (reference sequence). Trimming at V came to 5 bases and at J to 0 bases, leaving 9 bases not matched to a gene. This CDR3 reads CSASLAGGPISYEQYF. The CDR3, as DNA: TGCAGTGCTTCCCTAGCGGGAGGACCCATCTCCTACGAGCAGTACTTC.

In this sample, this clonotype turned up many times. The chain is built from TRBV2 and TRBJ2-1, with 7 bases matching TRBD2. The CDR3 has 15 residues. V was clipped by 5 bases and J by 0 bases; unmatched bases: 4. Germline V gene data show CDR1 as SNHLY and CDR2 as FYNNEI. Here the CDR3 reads CASSWGGSSYNEQFF. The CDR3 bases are TGTGCCAGCAGTTGGGGGGGAAGCTCCTACAATGAGCAGTTCTTC.

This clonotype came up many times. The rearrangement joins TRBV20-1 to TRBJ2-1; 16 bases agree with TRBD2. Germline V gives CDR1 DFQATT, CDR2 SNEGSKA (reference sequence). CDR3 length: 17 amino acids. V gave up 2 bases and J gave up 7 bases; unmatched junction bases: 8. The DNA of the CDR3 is TGCAGTGCTAGATGGAGGGGGACTAGCGGGAGGGTTAATGAGCAGTTCTTC. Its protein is CSARWRGTSGRVNEQFF.

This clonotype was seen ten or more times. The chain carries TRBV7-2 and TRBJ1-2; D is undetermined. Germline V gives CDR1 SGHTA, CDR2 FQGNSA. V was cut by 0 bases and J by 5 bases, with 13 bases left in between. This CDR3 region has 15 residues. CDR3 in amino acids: CASSLATARTYGYTF. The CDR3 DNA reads TGTGCCAGCAGCTTAGCCACAGCAAGAACGTATGGCTACACCTTC.

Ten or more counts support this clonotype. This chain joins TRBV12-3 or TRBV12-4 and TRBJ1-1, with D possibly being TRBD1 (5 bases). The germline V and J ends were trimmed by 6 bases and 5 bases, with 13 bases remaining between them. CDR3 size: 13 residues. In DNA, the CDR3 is TGTGCCAGCAGGAAACAGGTGTTGACTGAAGCTTTCTTT. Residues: CASRKQVLTEAFF.

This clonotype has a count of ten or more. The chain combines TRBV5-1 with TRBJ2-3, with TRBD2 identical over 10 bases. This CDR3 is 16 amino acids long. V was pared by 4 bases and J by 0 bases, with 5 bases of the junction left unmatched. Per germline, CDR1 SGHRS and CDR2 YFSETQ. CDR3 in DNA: TGCGCCAGCAGCAAGGGACTAGCGCTGAGCACAGATACGCAGTATTTT. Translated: CASSKGLALSTDTQYF.

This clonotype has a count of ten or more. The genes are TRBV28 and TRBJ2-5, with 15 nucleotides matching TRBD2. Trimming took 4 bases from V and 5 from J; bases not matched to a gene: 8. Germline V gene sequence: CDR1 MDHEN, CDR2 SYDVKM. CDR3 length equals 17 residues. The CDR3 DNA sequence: TGTGCCAGCAGTTCCGGACTAGCGGGGGGGATAGGCGAGACCCAGTACTTC. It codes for CASSSGLAGGIGETQYF. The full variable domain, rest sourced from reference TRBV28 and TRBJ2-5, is DVKVTQSSRYLVKRTGEKVFLECVQDMDHENMFWYRQDPGLGLRLIYFSYDVKMKEKGDIPEGYSVSREKKERFSLILESASTNQTSMYLCASSSGLAGGIGETQYFGPGTRLLVL.

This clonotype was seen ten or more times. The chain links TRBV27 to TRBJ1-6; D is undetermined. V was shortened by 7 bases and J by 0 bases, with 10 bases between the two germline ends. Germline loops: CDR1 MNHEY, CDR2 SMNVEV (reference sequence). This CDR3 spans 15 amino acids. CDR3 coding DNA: TGTGCCAGCAAGGGCATAAGCTCCTATAATTCACCCCTCCACTTT. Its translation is CASKGISSYNSPLHF.

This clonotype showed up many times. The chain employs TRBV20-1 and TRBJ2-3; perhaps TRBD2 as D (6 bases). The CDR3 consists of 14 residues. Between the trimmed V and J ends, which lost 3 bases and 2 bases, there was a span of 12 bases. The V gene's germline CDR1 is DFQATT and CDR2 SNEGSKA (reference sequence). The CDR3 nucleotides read TGCAGTGCTAGTCTAGCGAACCCCACAGATACGCAGTATTTT. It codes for CSASLANPTDTQYF.

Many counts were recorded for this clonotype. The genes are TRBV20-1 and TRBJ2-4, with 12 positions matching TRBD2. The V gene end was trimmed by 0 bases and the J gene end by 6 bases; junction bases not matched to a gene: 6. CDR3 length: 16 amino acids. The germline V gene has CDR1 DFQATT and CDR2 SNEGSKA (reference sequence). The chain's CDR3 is CSARDLAGGPGNIQYF. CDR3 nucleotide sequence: TGCAGTGCTAGAGATCTAGCGGGAGGGCCGGGAAACATTCAGTACTTC.

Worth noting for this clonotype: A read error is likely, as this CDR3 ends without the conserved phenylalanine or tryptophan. CDR3 nucleotides: TGTGCCAGCAGCCCCCACGTGCGGGGAGCCGACAATGAGCAGTTCTAC. Translating gives CASSPHVRGADNEQFY. The rearrangement uses TRBV4-2 and TRBJ2-1, with D possibly TRBD2 on 6 matching bases. The CDR3 length is 16 residues. Per the germline V gene, CDR1 is LGHNA and CDR2 is YNFKEQ. Trimming left V 4 bases short and J 5 bases short, with 18 bases between.

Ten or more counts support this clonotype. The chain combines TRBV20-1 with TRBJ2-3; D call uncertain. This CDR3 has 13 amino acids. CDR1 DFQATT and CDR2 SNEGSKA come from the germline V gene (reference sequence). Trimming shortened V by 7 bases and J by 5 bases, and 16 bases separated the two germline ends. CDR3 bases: TGCAGTGATTTAGCCCCTAAAGGAGATACGCAGTATTTT. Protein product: CSDLAPKGDTQYF.

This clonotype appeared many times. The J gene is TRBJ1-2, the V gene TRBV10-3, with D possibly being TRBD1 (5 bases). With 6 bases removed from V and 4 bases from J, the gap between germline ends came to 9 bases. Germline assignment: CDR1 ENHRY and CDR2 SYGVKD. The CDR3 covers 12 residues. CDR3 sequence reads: CAISPGLYGYTF. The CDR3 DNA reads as TGTGCCATCAGCCCAGGGCTCTATGGCTACACCTTC.

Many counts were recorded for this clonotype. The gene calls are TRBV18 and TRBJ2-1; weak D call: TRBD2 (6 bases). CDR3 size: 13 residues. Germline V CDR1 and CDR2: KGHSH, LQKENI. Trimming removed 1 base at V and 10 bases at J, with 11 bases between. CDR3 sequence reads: CASSPRREEEQFF. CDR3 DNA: TGTGCCAGCTCACCACGAAGGGAGGAGGAGCAGTTCTTC. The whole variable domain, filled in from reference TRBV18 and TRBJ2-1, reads NAGVMQNPRHLVRRRGQEARLRCSPMKGHSHVYWYRQLPEEGLKFMVYLQKENIIDESGMPKERFSAEFPKEGPSILRIQQVVRGDSAAYFCASSPRREEEQFFGPGTRLTVL.

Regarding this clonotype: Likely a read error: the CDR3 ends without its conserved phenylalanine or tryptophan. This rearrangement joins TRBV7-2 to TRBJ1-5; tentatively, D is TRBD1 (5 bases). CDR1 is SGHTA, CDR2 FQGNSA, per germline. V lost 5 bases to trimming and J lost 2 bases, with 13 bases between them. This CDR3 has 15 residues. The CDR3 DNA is TGTGCCAGCAGCCCAGGCGGGGCAGGCAATCAGCCCCAGCATAAT. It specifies CASSPGGAGNQPQHN.

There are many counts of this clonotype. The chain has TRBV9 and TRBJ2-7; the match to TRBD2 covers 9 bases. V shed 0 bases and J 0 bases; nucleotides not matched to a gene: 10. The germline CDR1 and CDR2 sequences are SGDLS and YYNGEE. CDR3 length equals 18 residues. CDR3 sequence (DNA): TGTGCCAGCAGCGTAGGTCCTAGCGGGATGGGGAGCTCCTACGAGCAGTACTTC. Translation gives CASSVGPSGMGSSYEQYF.

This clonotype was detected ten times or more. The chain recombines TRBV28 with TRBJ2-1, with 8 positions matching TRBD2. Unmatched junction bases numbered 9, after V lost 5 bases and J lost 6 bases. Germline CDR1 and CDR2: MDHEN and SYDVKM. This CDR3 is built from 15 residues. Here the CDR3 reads CASSLTGTRGNEQFF. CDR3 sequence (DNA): TGTGCCAGCAGTCTAACCGGGACTAGGGGCAATGAGCAGTTCTTC.